The T cell receptor beta chain under discussion was sequenced for a study of blood T cell repertoires in COVID-19. Trimming left V 0 bases short and J 5 bases short, with 5 bases between. The CDR3 spans 13 residues. The V gene's germline CDR1 is SGHAT and CDR2 FQNNGV. Source study methods: By means of reference gene primer amplification, nucleated cell counts were estimated. Repertoires were generated with immunoSEQ multiplex PCR, while TCRdb's copy carries only in-frame clones and drops some. Clone size and V and J calls were adopted from that table, with D and trimming inferred from the DNA. The sample includes about 250,000 clones, 80% to 90% of them seen just once.

Sequencing was done on a sample of peripheral blood. This chain joins TRBV11-2 and TRBJ1-5, with unresolved D. The clonotype was recovered from a man older than 75 with acute or convalescent COVID-19. The chain's CDR3 is CASSLDGDQPQHF. The CDR3 nucleotides are TGTGCCAGCAGCTTAGACGGGGATCAGCCCCAGCATTTT.